This T cell receptor beta chain originates from a study of identical twins' blood T cells. Overall study context: Around 53 million reads covered roughly six alpha-chain and roughly six beta-chain libraries.

In its sample, this clonotype was seen a few times. Three pairs of healthy female monozygous twins were the donors. Reared together, all three twin pairs probably met the same infectious agents and vaccines. Each TCR cDNA library carried sample-specific barcodes on both ends. TCRdb re-called the 5' RACE reads through MiXCR, storing one row per CDR3 protein. Of hundreds of thousands of distinct CDR3 sequences listed, about 28% are singletons. Germline loops: CDR1 DFQATT, CDR2 SNEGSKA (reference sequence). The CDR3 is 12 amino acids. V lost 3 bases and J 8 bases, leaving 11 bases between the germline ends.

The sample comprised PBMCs. J is TRBJ2-1 and V is TRBV20-1, with D tentatively TRBD2 (5 bases). This sequence was found in a woman aged 18 to 55 in good health. CDR3 coding DNA: TGCAGTGCTAGTCGCTTCGGGGATGAGCAGTTCTTC. Translating gives CSASRFGDEQFF.